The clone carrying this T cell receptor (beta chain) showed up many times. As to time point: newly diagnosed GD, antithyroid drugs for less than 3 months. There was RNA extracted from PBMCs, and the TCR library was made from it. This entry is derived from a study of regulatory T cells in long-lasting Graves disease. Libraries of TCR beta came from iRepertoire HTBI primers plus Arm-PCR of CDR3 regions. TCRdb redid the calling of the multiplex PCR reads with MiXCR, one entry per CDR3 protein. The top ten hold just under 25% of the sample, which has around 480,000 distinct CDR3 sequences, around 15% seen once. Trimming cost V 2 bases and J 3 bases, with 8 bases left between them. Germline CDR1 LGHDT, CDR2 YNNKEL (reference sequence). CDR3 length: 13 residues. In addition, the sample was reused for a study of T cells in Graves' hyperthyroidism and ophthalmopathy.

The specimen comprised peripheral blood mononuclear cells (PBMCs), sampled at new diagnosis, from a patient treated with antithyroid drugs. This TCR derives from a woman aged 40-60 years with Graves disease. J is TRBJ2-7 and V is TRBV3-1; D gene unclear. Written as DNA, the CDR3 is TGTGCCAGCAGCCAACAGGAGAGCTACGAGCAGTACTTC. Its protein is CASSQQESYEQYF.